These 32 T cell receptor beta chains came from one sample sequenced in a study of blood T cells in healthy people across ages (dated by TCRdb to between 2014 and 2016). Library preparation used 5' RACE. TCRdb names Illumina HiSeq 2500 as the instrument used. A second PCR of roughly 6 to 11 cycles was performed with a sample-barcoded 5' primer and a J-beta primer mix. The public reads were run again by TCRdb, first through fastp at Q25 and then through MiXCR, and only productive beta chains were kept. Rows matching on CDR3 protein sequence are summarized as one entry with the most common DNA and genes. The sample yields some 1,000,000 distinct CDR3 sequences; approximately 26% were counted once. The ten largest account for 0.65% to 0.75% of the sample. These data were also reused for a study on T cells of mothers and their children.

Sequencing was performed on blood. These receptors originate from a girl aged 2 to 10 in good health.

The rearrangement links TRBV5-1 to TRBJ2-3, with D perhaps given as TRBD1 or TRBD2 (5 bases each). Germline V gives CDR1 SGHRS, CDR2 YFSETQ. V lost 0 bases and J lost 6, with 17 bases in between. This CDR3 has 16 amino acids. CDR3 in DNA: TGCGCCAGCAGCTTGGACGTCGGGACCTTTGTGGATACGCAGTATTTT. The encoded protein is CASSLDVGTFVDTQYF.

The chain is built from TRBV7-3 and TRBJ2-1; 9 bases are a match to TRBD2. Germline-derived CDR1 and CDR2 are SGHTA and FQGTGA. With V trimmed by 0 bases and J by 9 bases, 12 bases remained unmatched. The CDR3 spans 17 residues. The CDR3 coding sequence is TGTGCCAGCAGCTTAACGCCGGCTAGCGGGATGACCGGTGAGCAGTTCTTC. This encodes CASSLTPASGMTGEQFF.

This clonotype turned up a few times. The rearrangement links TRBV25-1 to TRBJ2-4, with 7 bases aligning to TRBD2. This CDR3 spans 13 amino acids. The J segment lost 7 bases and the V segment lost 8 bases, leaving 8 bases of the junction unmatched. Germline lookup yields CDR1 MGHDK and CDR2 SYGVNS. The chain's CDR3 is CASGKVGGNIQYF. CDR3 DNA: TGTGCCAGCGGAAAGGTGGGGGGGAACATTCAGTACTTC.

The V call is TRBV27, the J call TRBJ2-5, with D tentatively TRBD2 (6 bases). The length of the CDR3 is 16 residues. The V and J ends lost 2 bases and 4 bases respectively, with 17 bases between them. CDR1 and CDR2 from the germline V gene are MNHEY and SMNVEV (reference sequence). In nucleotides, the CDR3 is TGTGCCAGCAGTTTAAAGGCGGGACTTCGAAGAGAGACCCAGTACTTC. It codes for CASSLKAGLRRETQYF.

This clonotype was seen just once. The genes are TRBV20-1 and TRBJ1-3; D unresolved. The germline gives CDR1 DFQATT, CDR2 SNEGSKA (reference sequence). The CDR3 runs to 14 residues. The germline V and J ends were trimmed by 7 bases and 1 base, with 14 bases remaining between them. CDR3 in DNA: TGCAGTGTCGCACATAGGGAATCTGGAAACACCATATATTTT. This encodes CSVAHRESGNTIYF.

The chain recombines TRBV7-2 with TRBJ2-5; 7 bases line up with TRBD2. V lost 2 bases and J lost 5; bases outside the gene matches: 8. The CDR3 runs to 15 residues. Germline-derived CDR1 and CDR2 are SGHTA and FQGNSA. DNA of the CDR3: TGTGCCAGCAGCTTATGGGCCCGGCGGGGGGAGACCCAGTACTTC. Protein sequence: CASSLWARRGETQYF. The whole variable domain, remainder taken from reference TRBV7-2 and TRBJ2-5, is GAGVSQSPSNKVTEKGKDVELRCDPISGHTALYWYRQSLGQGLEFLIYFQGNSAPDKSGLPSDRFSAERTGGSVSTLTIQRTQQEDSAVYLCASSLWARRGETQYFGPGTRLLVL.

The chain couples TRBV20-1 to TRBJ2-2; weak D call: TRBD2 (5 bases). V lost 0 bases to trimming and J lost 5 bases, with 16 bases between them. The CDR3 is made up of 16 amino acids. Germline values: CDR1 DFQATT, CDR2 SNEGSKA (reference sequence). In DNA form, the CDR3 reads TGCAGTGCTAGAGATAAGAGGGCAGGTTTAACCGGGGAGCTGTTTTTT. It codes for CSARDKRAGLTGELFF.

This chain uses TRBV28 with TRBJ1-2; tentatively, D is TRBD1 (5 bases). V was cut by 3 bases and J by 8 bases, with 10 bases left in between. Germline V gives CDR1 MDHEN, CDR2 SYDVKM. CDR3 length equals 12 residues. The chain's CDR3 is CASSFGARGYTF. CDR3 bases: TGTGCCAGCAGTTTTGGGGCGCGGGGCTACACCTTC.

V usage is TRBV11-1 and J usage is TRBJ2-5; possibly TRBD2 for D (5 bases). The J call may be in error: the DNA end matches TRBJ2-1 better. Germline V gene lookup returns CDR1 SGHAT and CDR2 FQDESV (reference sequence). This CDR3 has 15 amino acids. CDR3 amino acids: CASSLSFLARNEQFF. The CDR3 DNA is TGTGCCAGCAGCTTAAGTTTCCTAGCCCGCAATGAGCAGTTCTTC.

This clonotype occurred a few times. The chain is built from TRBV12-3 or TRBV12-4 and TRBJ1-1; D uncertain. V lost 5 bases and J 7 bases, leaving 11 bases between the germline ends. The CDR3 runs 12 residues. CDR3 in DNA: TGTGCCAGCAGTCCTCGCCCCTTTGAAGCTTTCTTT. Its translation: CASSPRPFEAFF.

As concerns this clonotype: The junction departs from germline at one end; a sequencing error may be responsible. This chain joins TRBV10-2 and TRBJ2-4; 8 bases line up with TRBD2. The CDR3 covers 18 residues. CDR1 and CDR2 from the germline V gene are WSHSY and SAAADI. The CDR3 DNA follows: TGCGCCAGCAGTGAGGAGGCGGGAGGTTGGGGGGCCAAAAACATCCAGTACTTC. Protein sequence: CASSEEAGGWGAKNIQYF.

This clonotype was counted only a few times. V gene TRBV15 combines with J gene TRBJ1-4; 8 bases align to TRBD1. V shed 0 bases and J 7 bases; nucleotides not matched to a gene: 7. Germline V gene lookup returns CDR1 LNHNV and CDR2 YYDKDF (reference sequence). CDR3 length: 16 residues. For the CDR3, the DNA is TGTGCCACCAGCAGAGATCAAAGGACAGGGAGTGAAAAACTGTTTTTT. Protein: CATSRDQRTGSEKLFF. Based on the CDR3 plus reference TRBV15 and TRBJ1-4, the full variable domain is DAMVIQNPRYQVTQFGKPVTLSCSQTLNHNVMYWYQQKSSQAPKLLFHYYDKDFNNEADTPDNFQSRRPNTSFCFLDIRSPGLGDTAMYLCATSRDQRTGSEKLFFGSGTQLSVL.

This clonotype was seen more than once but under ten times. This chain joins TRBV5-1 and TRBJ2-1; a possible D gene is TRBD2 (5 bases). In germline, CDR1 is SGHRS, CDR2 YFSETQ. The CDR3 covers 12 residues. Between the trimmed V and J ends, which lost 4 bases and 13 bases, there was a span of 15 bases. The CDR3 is CASSAQSGRQFF. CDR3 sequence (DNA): TGCGCCAGCAGCGCCCAGTCGGGGAGACAGTTCTTC. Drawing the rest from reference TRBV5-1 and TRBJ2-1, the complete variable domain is KAGVTQTPRYLIKTRGQQVTLSCSPISGHRSVSWYQQTPGQGLQFLFEYFSETQRNKGNFPGRFSGRQFSNSRSEMNVSTLELGDSALYLCASSAQSGRQFFGPGTRLTVL.

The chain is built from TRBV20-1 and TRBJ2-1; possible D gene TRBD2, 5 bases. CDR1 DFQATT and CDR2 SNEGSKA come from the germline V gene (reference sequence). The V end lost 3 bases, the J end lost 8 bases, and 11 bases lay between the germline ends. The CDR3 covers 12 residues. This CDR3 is CSASPTRDEQFF. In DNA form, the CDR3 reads TGCAGTGCTAGTCCTACTAGGGATGAGCAGTTCTTC.

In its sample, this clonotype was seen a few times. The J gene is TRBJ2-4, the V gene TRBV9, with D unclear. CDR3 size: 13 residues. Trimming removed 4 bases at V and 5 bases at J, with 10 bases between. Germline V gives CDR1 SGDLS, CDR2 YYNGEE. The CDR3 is CASSLGNENIQYF. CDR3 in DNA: TGTGCCAGCAGCTTAGGGAATGAAAACATTCAGTACTTC.

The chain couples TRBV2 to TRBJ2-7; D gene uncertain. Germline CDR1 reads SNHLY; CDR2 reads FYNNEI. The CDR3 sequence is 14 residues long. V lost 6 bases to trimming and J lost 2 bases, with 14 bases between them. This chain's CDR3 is CASRGLADPYEQYF. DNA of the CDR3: TGTGCCAGCAGAGGTCTTGCGGACCCCTACGAGCAGTACTTC.

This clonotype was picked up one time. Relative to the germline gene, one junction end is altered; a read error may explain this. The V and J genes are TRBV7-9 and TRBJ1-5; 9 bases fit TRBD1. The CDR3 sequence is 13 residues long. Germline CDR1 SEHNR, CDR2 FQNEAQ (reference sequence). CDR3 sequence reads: CAGSRTGDQPQHF. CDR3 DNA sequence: TGTGCCGGCAGCCGGACAGGGGATCAGCCCCAGCATTTT.

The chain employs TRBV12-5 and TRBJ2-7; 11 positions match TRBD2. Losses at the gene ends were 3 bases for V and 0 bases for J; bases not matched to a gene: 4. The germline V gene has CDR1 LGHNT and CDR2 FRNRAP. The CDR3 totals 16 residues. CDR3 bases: TGTGCTAGTGGTTTTGGACTAGCGGGCAGCTCCTACGAGCAGTACTTC. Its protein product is CASGFGLAGSSYEQYF.

The CDR3 loop reads CASSLSGTAYGSSYEQYF. CDR3 sequence (DNA): TGTGCCAGCAGCTTATCAGGGACAGCATACGGTTCTTCGTACGAGCAGTACTTC. The chain employs TRBV11-3 and TRBJ2-7, with 7 bases lining up with TRBD1. CDR1 is SGHNT and CDR2 is YENEEA in the germline V gene. V dropped 2 bases and J dropped 4; count of bases not matched to a gene: 17. The CDR3 is made up of 18 amino acids.

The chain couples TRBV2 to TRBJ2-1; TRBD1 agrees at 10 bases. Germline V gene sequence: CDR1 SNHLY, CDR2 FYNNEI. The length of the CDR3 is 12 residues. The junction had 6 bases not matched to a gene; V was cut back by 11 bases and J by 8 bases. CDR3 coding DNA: TGTGCCGGCGGACAGGGGGATGATGAGCAGTTCTTC. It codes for CAGGQGDDEQFF.

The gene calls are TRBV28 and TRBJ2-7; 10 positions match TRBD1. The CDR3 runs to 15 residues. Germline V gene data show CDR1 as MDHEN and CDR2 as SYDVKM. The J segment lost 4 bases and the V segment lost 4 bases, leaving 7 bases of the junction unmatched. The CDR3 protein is CASSSTGTGEYEQYF. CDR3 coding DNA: TGTGCCAGCAGTTCTACCGGGACAGGGGAATACGAGCAGTACTTC. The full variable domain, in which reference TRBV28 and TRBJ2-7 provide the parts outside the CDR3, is DVKVTQSSRYLVKRTGEKVFLECVQDMDHENMFWYRQDPGLGLRLIYFSYDVKMKEKGDIPEGYSVSREKKERFSLILESASTNQTSMYLCASSSTGTGEYEQYFGPGTRLTVT.

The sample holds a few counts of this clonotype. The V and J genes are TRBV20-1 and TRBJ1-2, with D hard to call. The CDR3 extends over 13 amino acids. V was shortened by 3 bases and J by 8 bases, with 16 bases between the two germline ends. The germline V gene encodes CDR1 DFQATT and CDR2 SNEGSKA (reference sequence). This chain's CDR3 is CSASSHGREGYTF. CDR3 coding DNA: TGCAGTGCTAGTTCTCATGGCCGAGAGGGCTACACCTTC.

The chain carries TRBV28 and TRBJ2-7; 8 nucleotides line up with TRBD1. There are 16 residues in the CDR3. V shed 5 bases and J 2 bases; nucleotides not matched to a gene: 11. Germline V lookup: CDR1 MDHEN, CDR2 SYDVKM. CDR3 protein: CASSPRGQGPTYEQYF. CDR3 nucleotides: TGTGCCAGCAGTCCCAGAGGACAGGGACCTACCTACGAGCAGTACTTC. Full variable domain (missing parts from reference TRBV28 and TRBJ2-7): DVKVTQSSRYLVKRTGEKVFLECVQDMDHENMFWYRQDPGLGLRLIYFSYDVKMKEKGDIPEGYSVSREKKERFSLILESASTNQTSMYLCASSPRGQGPTYEQYFGPGTRLTVT.

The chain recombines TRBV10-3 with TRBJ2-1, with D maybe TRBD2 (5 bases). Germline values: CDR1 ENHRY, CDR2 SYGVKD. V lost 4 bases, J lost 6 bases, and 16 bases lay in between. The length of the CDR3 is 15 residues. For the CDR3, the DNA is TGTGCCATCAGTGGGGTCGCCTCCCGGGGCAATGAGCAGTTCTTC. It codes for CAISGVASRGNEQFF.

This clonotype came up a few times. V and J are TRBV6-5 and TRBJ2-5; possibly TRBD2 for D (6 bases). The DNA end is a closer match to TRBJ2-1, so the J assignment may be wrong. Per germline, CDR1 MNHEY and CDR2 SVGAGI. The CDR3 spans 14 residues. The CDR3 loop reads CASARDLTYNEQFF. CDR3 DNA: TGTGCCAGCGCCCGGGACTTAACCTACAATGAGCAGTTCTTC.

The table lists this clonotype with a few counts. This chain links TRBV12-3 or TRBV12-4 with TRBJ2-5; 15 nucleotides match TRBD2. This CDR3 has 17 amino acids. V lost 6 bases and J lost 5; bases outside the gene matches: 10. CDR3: CASSRGLAGGPVETQYF. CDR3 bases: TGTGCCAGCAGCCGTGGACTAGCGGGAGGGCCTGTTGAGACCCAGTACTTC.

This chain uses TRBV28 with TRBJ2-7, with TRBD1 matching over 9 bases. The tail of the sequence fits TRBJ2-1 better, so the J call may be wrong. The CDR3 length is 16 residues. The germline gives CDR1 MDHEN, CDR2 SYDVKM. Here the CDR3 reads CASRGGQGSIRNEQFF. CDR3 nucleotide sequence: TGTGCCAGCAGGGGTGGACAGGGGTCTATCCGGAATGAGCAGTTCTTC.

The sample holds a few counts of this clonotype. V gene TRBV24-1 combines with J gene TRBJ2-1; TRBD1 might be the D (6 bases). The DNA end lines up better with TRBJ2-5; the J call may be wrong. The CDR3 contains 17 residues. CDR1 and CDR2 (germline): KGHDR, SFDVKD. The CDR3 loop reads CATSEPPGVRSEETQYF. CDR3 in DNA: TGTGCCACCAGTGAGCCTCCAGGGGTAAGGTCCGAAGAGACCCAGTACTTC.

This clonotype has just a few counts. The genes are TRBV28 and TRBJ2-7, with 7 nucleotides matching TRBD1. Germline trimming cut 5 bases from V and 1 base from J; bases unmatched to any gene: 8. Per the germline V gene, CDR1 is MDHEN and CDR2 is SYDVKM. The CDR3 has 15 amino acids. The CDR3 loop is CASSPQGVTSYEQYF. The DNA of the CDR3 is TGTGCCAGCAGTCCCCAGGGGGTTACATCCTACGAGCAGTACTTC.

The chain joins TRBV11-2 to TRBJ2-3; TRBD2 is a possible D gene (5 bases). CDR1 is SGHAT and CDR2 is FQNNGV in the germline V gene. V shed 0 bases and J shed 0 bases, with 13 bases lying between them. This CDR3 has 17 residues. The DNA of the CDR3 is TGTGCCAGCAGCTTAGATTGGCGACTAACTAGCACAGATACGCAGTATTTT. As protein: CASSLDWRLTSTDTQYF.

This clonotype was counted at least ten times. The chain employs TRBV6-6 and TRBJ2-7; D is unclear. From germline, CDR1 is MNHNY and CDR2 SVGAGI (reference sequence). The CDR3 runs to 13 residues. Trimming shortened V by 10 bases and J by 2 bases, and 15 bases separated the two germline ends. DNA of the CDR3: TGTGCCACAAACCCCCTAGGTACCTACGAGCAGTACTTC. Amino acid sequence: CATNPLGTYEQYF.

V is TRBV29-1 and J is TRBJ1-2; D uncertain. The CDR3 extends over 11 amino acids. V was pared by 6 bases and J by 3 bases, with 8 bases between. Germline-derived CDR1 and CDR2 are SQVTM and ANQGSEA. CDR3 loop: CSVLPDYGYTF. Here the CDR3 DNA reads TGCAGCGTCTTACCGGACTATGGCTACACCTTC.